This T cell receptor (beta chain) was captured by sequencing in a study of cytomegalovirus exposure and HLA in healthy donors. In nominal health when sampled, donors likely had unrecorded immune exposures nonetheless. The CDR3 contains 14 residues. Germline-derived CDR1 and CDR2 are MGHDK and SYGVNS. Trimming removed 9 bases from V and 8 bases from J; junction bases left unmatched: 12. Study-wide findings and caveats: A few CMV-associated chains were confirmed in vitro to be specific for CMV antigens. Association with HLA alleles at 0.05 false discovery rate was found for some 18,000 TCR beta sequences in a later analysis.

PCR employed 60 Vbeta and 13 Jbeta primers. Sequencing was performed with immunoSEQ multiplex PCR; in TCRdb, only in-frame clones are kept and a portion is missing. The sample holds some 200,000 clones; about 10% are singletons and the top ten take less than 1.5%. This clone was picked up a small number of times. Its antigen is unidentified. V usage is TRBV25-1 and J usage is TRBJ2-1, with 8 bases lining up with TRBD2. What was sequenced was PBMCs. This clonotype was sampled from a woman aged 30 to 39 in good health and CMV-seropositive. The CDR3 spells CASKTRTSPHEQFF. The DNA for the CDR3 is TGTGCCAGTAAAACCCGGACTAGCCCCCATGAGCAGTTCTTC.